The rows below give T cell receptor beta chains drawn from one sample of a study of blood T cells in healthy people across ages. TCRdb re-called the 5' RACE reads through MiXCR, storing one row per CDR3 protein. Among over a million distinct CDR3 sequences listed, roughly 59% were seen once. Sequencing was performed on blood. These receptors were taken from a man aged 18-30 years in good health. Both conserved end residues are part of each CDR3. Only some rows state a clone size, as once, few, many or a class for expanded clones.

clone size,J gene,V gene,CDR3 protein
NA,TRBJ1-2,TRBV7-6,CASSSSPGQGIVLYGYTF
NA,TRBJ2-6,TRBV9,CASSHSRFQGAGANVLTF
NA,TRBJ2-2,TRBV4-3,CASSQDPGLAGETGELFF
few,TRBJ1-4,TRBV20-1,CSANLDSSYEKLFF
NA,TRBJ2-7,TRBV11-2,CASKPGLAASTRSYEQYF
NA,TRBJ2-2,TRBV18,CASSPSTFRGIESGELFF
NA,TRBJ1-2,TRBV27,CASSPVGTANGYTF
NA,TRBJ2-6,TRBV2,CASLWDSPPGTGANVLTF
NA,TRBJ1-1,TRBV20-1,CSASSGETAFF
NA,TRBJ2-7,TRBV4-1,CASSQGAGGWYEQYF
NA,TRBJ2-3,TRBV6-5,CASSHTSGNTDTQYF
few,TRBJ1-4,TRBV7-2,CASSVDRNEKLFF
NA,TRBJ2-1,TRBV13,CASSPDGDEQFF
few,TRBJ2-1,TRBV6-5,CASVLDNEQFF
NA,TRBJ1-5,TRBV18,CASSPGVGDSLNQPQHF